What follows describes a single TCR beta chain. This sample was included in a study of control samples from healthy donors and cancer patients. Using immunoSEQ multiplex PCR, the repertoire was profiled, and TCRdb retains in-frame clones only, with some absent. The table has tens of thousands of clones, about 93% seen once. V trimming: 6 bases; J trimming: 9 bases; junction bases outside the gene matches: 8. CDR3 size: 14 residues. From germline, CDR1 is SNHLY and CDR2 FYNNEI. This sequence was found in a man younger than 40 in good health. This rearrangement joins TRBV2 to TRBJ1-6, with 7 bases fitting TRBD1. Material: blood. The CDR3 region has the DNA TGTGCCAGCAGGATTGACAGGGTAGCTTCACCCCTCCACTTT. This sequence encodes CASRIDRVASPLHF.